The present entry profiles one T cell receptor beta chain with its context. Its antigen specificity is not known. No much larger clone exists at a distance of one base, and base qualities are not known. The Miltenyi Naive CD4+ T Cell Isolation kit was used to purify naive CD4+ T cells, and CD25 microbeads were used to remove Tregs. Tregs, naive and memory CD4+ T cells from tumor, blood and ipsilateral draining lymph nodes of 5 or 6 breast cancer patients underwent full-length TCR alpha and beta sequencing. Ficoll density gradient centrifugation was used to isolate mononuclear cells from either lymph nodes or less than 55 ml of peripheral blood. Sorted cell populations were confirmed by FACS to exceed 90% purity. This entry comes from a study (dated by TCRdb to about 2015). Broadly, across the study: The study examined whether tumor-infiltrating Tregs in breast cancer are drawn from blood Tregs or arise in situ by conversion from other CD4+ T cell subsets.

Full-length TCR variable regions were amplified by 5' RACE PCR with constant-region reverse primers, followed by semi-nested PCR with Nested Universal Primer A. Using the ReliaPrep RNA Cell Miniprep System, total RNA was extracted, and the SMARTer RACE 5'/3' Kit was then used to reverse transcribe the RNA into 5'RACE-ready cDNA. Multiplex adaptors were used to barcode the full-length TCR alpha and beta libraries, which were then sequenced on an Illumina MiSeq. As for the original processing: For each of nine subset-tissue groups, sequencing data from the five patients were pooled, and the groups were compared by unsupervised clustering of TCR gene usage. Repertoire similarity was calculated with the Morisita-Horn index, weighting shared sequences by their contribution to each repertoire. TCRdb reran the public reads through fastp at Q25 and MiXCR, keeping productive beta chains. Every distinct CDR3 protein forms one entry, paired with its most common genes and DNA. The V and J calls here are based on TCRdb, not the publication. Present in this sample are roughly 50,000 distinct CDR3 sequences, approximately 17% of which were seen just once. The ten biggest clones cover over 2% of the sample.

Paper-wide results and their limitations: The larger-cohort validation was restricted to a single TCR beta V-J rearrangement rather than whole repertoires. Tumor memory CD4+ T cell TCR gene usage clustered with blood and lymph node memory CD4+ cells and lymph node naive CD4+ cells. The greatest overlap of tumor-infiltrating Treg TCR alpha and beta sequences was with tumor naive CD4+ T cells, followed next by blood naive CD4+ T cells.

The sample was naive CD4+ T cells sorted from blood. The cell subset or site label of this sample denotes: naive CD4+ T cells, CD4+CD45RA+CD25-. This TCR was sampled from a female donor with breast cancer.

The nucleotides read TGCAGTGCTCGAGGAGGTGCAGCTGATCAGCCCCAGCATTTT. Its protein is CSARGGAADQPQHF. The sequence links TRBV20-1 to TRBJ1-5; the D segment cannot be called with confidence. The V end loses 5 bases and the J end loses 5 bases, and a stretch of 16 bases separates them. Based on the germline V gene (reference sequence), the CDR1 and CDR2 sequences are DFQATT and SNEGSKA. The CDR3 has 14 amino acids, counting the end cysteine and phenylalanine. The sequence is cut down to CDR3 DNA, 42 bases in frame from base 1.